This T cell receptor (beta chain) originates from a study of CD8+CD57+ T cells in acquired aplastic anemia. Study-wide background: Sorted CD4+ and CD8+ cells gave a mean 3.2 ug DNA, range roughly 0.2 to 27.4 ug.

The CDR3 spans 13 residues. Germline V gene lookup returns CDR1 SGHVS and CDR2 FQNEAQ. The V gene lost 6 bases and the J gene lost 7 bases, with 15 bases spanning the gap. Study conclusions and caveats: A significant difference in CD8+ Simpson's diversity between patients and controls was not found. Shared by patients and controls, some 29 CD8+ CDR3s were abundant in patients.

At least ten counts were recorded for this clonotype. Its antigen is not known. The use of genomic DNA as template underpinned the TCR beta VDJ and CDR3 profiling. MiXCR was run by TCRdb on the reads, yielding one entry per CDR3 protein. The sample includes about 170,000 distinct CDR3 sequences, roughly 47% of them seen just once. The chain couples TRBV7-8 to TRBJ1-2; D is unclear. The sequence was obtained from a human donor in good health. The sample taken for sequencing was sorted CD4+, CD8+, or CD8+CD57+ T cells (not recorded which) from PBMCs. The CDR3 is CASSLAQEGGYTF. The CDR3 region has the DNA TGTGCCAGCAGTTTGGCGCAGGAGGGTGGCTACACCTTC.